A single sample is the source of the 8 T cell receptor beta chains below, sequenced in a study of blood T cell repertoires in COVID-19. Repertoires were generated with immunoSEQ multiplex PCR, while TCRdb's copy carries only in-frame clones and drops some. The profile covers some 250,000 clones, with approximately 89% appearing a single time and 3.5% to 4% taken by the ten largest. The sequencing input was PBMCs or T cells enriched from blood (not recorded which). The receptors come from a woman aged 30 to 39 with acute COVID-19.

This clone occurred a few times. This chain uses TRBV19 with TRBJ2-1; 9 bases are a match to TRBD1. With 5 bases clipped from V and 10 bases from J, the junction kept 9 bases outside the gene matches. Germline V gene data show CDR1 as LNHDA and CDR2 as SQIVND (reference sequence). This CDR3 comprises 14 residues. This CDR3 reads CASSAGQGIREQFF. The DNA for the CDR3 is TGTGCCAGTAGTGCCGGACAGGGGATAAGGGAGCAGTTCTTC.

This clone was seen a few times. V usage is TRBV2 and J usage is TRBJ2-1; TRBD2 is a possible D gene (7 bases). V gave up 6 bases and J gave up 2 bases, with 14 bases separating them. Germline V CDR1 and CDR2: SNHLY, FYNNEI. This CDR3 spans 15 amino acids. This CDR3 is CASRPGGGAYNEQFF. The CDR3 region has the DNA TGTGCCAGCAGACCGGGGGGCGGGGCCTACAATGAGCAGTTCTTC.

This CDR3 is CASSQDGGGSNQPQHF. The CDR3 DNA follows: TGCGCCAGCAGCCAAGATGGGGGAGGCAGCAATCAGCCCCAGCATTTT. V is TRBV4-3 and J is TRBJ1-5; D possibly corresponds to TRBD1 (5 bases). Germline V CDR1 and CDR2: LGHNA, YSLEER. This CDR3 contains 16 residues. Trimming removed 0 bases at V and 1 base at J, with 10 bases between.

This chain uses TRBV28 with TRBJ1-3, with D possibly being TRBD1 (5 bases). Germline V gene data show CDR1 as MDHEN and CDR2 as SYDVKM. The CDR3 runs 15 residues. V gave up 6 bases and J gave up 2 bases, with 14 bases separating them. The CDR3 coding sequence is TGTGCCAGCAGGGACACCTCCGGCACTGGAAACACCATATATTTT. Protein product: CASRDTSGTGNTIYF.

CDR3 residues: CASSHPLSGFGNEQFF. For the CDR3, the DNA is TGTGCCAGCAGCCACCCACTGTCGGGGTTTGGTAATGAGCAGTTCTTC. The chain combines TRBV3-1 (or the pseudogene TRBV3-2) with TRBJ2-1; perhaps TRBD2 as D (5 bases). The CDR3 runs to 16 residues. V was shortened by 3 bases and J by 7 bases, with 19 bases between the two germline ends. CDR1 LGHDT and CDR2 YNNKEL come from the germline V gene (reference sequence).

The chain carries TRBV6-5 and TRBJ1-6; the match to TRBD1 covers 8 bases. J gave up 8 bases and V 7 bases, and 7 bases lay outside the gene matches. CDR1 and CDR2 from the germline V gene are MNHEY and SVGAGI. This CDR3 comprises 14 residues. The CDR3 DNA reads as TGTGCCAGCACCGTGGACAGGGCCTATTCACCCCTCCACTTT. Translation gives CASTVDRAYSPLHF.

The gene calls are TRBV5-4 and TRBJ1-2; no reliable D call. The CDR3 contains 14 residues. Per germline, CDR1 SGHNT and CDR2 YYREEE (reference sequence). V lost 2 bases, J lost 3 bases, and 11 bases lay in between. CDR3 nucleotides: TGTGCCAGCAGCTTCCAGTCAGTATACTATGGCTACACCTTC. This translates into CASSFQSVYYGYTF.

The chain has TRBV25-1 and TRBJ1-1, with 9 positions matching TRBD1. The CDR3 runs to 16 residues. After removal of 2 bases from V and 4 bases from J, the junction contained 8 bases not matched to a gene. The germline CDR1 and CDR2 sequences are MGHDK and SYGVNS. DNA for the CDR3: TGTGCCAGCAGTGAACCGGGACAGGGTTTGTTCACTGAAGCTTTCTTT. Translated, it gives CASSEPGQGLFTEAFF.